The present T cell receptor beta chain was sequenced within a study of human T cells and chemical hapten exposure. About the study: For the roughly 25-week duration of the study, patients were given weekly doses of diphenylcyclopropenone on the scalp.

From the RACE reads, TCRdb called clonotypes with MiXCR, one entry per CDR3 protein. The sample records some 380,000 distinct CDR3 sequences, roughly 4.8% being singletons. Many counts were recorded for this clonotype. The time point is: patch test 1, 2 weeks after DPC sensitization. The treatment here: therapeutic diphenylcyclopropenone sensitization with weekly scalp DPC. Germline V gives CDR1 ENHRY, CDR2 SYGVKD. The length of the CDR3 is 13 residues. The J segment lost 1 base and the V segment lost 9 bases, leaving 5 bases of the junction unmatched. This TCR was sampled from a woman between 45 and 60 years old with alopecia areata. Some clones in this sample may be carry-over from other donors' samples. Sample: whole blood, taken in connection with sensitization to the hapten diphenylcyclopropenone (DPC). V is TRBV10-3 and J is TRBJ2-5; TRBD2 agrees at 7 bases. The CDR3 DNA is TGTGCCATTGGGGGGAGGGTCCAAGAGACCCAGTACTTC. Translation: CAIGGRVQETQYF.